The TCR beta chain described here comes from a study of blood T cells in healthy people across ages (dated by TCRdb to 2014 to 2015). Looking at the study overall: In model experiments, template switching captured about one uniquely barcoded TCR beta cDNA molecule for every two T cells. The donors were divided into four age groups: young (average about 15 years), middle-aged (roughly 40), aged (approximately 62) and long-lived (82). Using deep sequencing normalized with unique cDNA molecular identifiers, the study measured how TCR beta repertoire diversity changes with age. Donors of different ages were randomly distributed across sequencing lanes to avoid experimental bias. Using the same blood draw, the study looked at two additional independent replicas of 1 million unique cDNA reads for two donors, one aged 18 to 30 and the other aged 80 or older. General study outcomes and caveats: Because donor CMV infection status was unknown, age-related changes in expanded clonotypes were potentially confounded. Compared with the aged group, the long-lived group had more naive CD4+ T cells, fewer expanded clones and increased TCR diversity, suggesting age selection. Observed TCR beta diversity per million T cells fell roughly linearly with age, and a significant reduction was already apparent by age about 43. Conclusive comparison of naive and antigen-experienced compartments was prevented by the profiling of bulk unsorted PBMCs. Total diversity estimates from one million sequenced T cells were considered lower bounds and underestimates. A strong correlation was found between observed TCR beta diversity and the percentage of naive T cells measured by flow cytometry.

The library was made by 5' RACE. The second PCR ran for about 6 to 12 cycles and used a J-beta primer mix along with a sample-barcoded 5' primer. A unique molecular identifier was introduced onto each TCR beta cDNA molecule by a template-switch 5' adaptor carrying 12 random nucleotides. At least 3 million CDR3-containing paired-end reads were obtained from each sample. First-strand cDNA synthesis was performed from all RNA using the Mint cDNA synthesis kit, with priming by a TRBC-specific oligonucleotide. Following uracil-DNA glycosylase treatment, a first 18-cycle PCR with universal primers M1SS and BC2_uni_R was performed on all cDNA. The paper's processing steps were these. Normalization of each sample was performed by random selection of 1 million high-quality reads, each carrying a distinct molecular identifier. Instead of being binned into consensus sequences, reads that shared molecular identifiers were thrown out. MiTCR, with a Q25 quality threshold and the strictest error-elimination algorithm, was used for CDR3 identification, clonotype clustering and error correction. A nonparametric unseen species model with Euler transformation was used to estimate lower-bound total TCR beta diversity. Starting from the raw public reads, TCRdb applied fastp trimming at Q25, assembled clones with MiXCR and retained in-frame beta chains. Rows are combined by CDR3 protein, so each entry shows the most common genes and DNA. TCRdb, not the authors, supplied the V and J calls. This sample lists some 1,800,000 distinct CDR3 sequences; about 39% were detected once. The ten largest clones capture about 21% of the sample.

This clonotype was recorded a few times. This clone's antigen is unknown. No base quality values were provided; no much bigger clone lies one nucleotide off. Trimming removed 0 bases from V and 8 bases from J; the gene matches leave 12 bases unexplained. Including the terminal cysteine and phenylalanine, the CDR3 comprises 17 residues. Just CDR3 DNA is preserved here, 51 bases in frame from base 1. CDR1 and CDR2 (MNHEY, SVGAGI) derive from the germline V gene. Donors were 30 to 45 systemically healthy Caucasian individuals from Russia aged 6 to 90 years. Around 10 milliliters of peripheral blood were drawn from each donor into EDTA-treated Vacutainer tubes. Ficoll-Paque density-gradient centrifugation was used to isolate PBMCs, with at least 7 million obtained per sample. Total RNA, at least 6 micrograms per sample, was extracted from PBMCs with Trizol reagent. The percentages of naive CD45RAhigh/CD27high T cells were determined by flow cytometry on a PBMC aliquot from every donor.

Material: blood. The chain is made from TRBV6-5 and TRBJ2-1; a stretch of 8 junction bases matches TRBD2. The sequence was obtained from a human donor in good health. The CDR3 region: CASSYSNGGAVGDEQFF. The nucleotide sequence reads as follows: TGTGCCAGCAGTTACTCGAACGGGGGGGCGGTAGGGGATGAGCAGTTCTTC.